These 23 T cell receptor beta chains came from one sample sequenced in a study of OX40 agonist ivuxolimab in advanced cancers. The repertoire was sequenced with immunoSEQ multiplex PCR; TCRdb's copy has only in-frame clones and lacks some. Here the sample spans just over 40,000 clones, approximately 87% being singletons. The sequencing here drew on CD4+ or CD8+ T cells sorted from blood, taken in a trial of the OX40 agonist ivuxolimab. These receptors came from an adult with an advanced solid tumor such as melanoma, head and neck, liver or kidney cancer.

The J gene is TRBJ2-1, the V gene TRBV6-6; 10 positions match TRBD2. V shed 6 bases and J 2 bases; nucleotides not matched to a gene: 7. The germline CDR1 and CDR2 sequences are MNHNY and SVGAGI (reference sequence). The CDR3 is made up of 16 amino acids. The CDR3 nucleotides read TGTGCCAGCAGAAGTCCCCTAGCGGGGGCCTACAATGAGCAGTTCTTC. Translation: CASRSPLAGAYNEQFF.

The chain is built from TRBV18 and TRBJ2-7; TRBD1 matches 7 bases. The V gene's germline CDR1 is KGHSH and CDR2 LQKENI. J was trimmed by 0 bases and V by 2 bases; bases with no gene match: 4. This CDR3 spans 15 amino acids. The CDR3 bases are TGTGCCAGCTCACCATTTGGACAGGCCTCCTACGAGCAGTACTTC. Translation gives CASSPFGQASYEQYF.

The chain uses TRBV7-9 and TRBJ2-2; D call uncertain. Looked up from germline, CDR1 is SEHNR and CDR2 is FQNEAQ (reference sequence). Trimming cost V 5 bases and J 2 bases, with 15 bases left between them. This CDR3 has 16 amino acids. The CDR3 spells CASSPASGGNTGELFF. The DNA of the CDR3 is TGTGCCAGCAGCCCGGCTTCTGGCGGAAACACCGGGGAGCTGTTTTTT.

Concerning this clone itself: Other DNA sequences of this sample code for an identical CDR3. J is TRBJ2-3 and V is TRBV19; tentative D call: TRBD2 (6 bases). V lost 3 bases to trimming and J lost 3 bases, with 10 bases between them. The CDR3 contains 14 residues. CDR1 and CDR2 (germline): LNHDA, SQIVND (reference sequence). The CDR3 sequence: CASSIRRVTDTQYF. CDR3 DNA: TGTGCCAGTAGTATTAGGAGGGTGACAGATACGCAGTATTTT.

The gene calls are TRBV28 and TRBJ1-4; D unresolved. CDR1 and CDR2 from the germline V gene are MDHEN and SYDVKM. The V and J ends lost 4 bases and 3 bases respectively, with 3 bases between them. The CDR3 is 12 amino acids. For the CDR3, the DNA is TGTGCCAGCAGTTCGGCTAATGAAAAACTGTTTTTT. This gives the protein CASSSANEKLFF.

The chain has TRBV14 and TRBJ2-5; D could derive from TRBD1 or TRBD2 (6 bases each). The ends were cut back, 4 bases at V and 4 bases at J, with 13 bases in the middle. This CDR3 is 14 amino acids long. The germline V gene has CDR1 SGHDN and CDR2 FVKESK. The CDR3 DNA is TGTGCCAGCAGCCTAACGGGGGCGCTAGAGACCCAGTACTTC. This translates into CASSLTGALETQYF. Variable domain in full (rest from reference TRBV14 and TRBJ2-5): EAGVTQFPSHSVIEKGQTVTLRCDPISGHDNLYWYRRVMGKEIKFLLHFVKESKQDESGMPNNRFLAERTGGTYSTLKVQPAELEDSGVYFCASSLTGALETQYFGPGTRLLVL.

This chain uses TRBV5-4 with TRBJ1-3, with 7 bases fitting TRBD1. Germline V gene sequence: CDR1 SGHNT, CDR2 YYREEE (reference sequence). With V trimmed by 4 bases and J by 7 bases, 11 bases remained unmatched. The CDR3 totals 15 residues. The CDR3: CASSQEDRSGNTIYF. The CDR3 DNA follows: TGTGCCAGCAGCCAAGAGGACAGGTCGGGGAACACCATATATTTT.

Only a few counts were recorded for this clone. The rearrangement uses TRBV9 and TRBJ1-5; D is possibly TRBD1 (6 bases). This CDR3 comprises 14 residues. CDR1 is SGDLS and CDR2 is YYNGEE in the germline V gene. The V gene lost 4 bases and the J gene lost 8 bases, with 16 bases spanning the gap. CDR3 residues: CASSKHQGNEPQHF. Written as DNA, the CDR3 is TGTGCCAGCAGCAAACATCAGGGGAATGAGCCCCAGCATTTT.

The rearrangement links TRBV11-3 to TRBJ2-3; 9 nucleotides align to TRBD1. V dropped 4 bases and J dropped 7; count of bases not matched to a gene: 12. This CDR3 contains 16 residues. Per the germline V gene, CDR1 is SGHNT and CDR2 is YENEEA. The CDR3 spells CASSSSTGTGKNTQYF. As DNA, the CDR3 is TGTGCCAGCAGCTCTAGCACCGGGACAGGGAAAAATACGCAGTATTTT. The whole variable domain, remainder taken from reference TRBV11-3 and TRBJ2-3, is EAGVVQSPRYKIIEKKQPVAFWCNPISGHNTLYWYLQNLGQGPELLIRYENEEAVDDSQLPKDRFSAERLKGVDSTLKIQPAELGDSAVYLCASSSSTGTGKNTQYFGPGTRLTVL.

The chain links TRBV28 to TRBJ2-7, with D unresolved. The CDR3 runs to 12 residues. Germline values: CDR1 MDHEN, CDR2 SYDVKM. Deletions cut 7 bases from V and 3 bases from J, with 10 bases between. The DNA of the CDR3 is TGTGCCAGCACCAAACTCGGCTACGAGCAGTACTTC. Translating it yields CASTKLGYEQYF.

This rearrangement joins TRBV27 to TRBJ1-4; D uncertain. Germline assignment: CDR1 MNHEY and CDR2 SMNVEV (reference sequence). V lost 6 bases and J 0 bases, leaving 14 bases between the germline ends. The CDR3 is 16 residues long. The CDR3 DNA is TGTGCCAGCAGCAGCACCCCATCAGCAACTAATGAAAAACTGTTTTTT. This gives the protein CASSSTPSATNEKLFF. The full variable domain, rest sourced from reference TRBV27 and TRBJ1-4, is EAQVTQNPRYLITVTGKKLTVTCSQNMNHEYMSWYRQDPGLGLRQIYYSMNVEVTDKGDVPEGYKVSRKEKRNFPLILESPSPNQTSLYFCASSSTPSATNEKLFFGSGTQLSVL.

J is TRBJ2-1 and V is TRBV4-3, with 7 bases aligning to TRBD2. This CDR3 contains 13 residues. V gave up 4 bases and J gave up 10 bases; unmatched junction bases: 7. Germline V lookup: CDR1 LGHNA, CDR2 YSLEER. The CDR3 nucleotides read TGCGCCAGCAGCCTTACTGGGGAGGGGGAGCAGTTCTTC. Its protein product is CASSLTGEGEQFF.

The CDR3 protein is CASSLVVFTDTQYF. In DNA form, the CDR3 reads TGCGCCAGCAGCTTGGTAGTTTTCACAGATACGCAGTATTTT. The chain recombines TRBV5-1 with TRBJ2-3, with D hard to call. V was cut by 0 bases and J by 2 bases, with 7 bases left in between. There are 14 residues in the CDR3. Germline loops: CDR1 SGHRS, CDR2 YFSETQ.

The rearrangement joins TRBV5-6 to TRBJ1-3; D unclear. Looked up from germline, CDR1 is SGHDT and CDR2 is YYEEEE. The CDR3 is made up of 18 amino acids. The V end lost 5 bases, the J end lost 0 bases, and 21 bases lay between the germline ends. This chain's CDR3 is CASRIGLGSPLSGNTIYF. In DNA form, the CDR3 reads TGTGCCAGCAGGATTGGACTCGGGAGCCCCCTCTCTGGAAACACCATATATTTT. Variable domain in full (rest from reference TRBV5-6 and TRBJ1-3): DAGVTQSPTHLIKTRGQQVTLRCSPKSGHDTVSWYQQALGQGPQFIFQYYEEEERQRGNFPDRFSGHQFPNYSSELNVNALLLGDSALYLCASRIGLGSPLSGNTIYFGEGSWLTVV.

The V gene is TRBV19, the J gene TRBJ1-4; no firm D call. The CDR3 has 13 amino acids. CDR1 is LNHDA and CDR2 is SQIVND in the germline V gene (reference sequence). V shed 3 bases and J shed 6 bases, with 8 bases lying between them. The CDR3 spells CASSINGYEKLFF. In DNA form, the CDR3 reads TGTGCCAGTAGTATTAACGGATATGAAAAACTGTTTTTT.

V usage is TRBV11-3 and J usage is TRBJ1-4; no firm D call. The CDR3 runs to 14 residues. CDR1 and CDR2 from the germline V gene are SGHNT and YENEEA. The ends were cut back, 7 bases at V and 6 bases at J, with 15 bases in the middle. CDR3 in amino acids: CASKPTTGYEKLFF. The CDR3 DNA follows: TGTGCCAGCAAACCAACCACGGGGTATGAAAAACTGTTTTTT.

This clone was counted between two and nine times. The V and J genes are TRBV30 and TRBJ1-5; D is possibly TRBD1 (5 bases). Germline V gene sequence: CDR1 GTSNPN, CDR2 SVGIG (reference sequence). The CDR3 length is 15 residues. V lost 5 bases to trimming and J lost 2 bases, with 16 bases between them. CDR3 sequence (DNA): TGTGCCTGGGAAGATCAGGGTTCGGGCAATCAGCCCCAGCATTTT. It encodes CAWEDQGSGNQPQHF.

The DNA for the CDR3 is TGTGCCAGCAGTGTAGGTCAGCCCCAGCATTTT. It codes for CASSVGQPQHF. V usage is TRBV2 and J usage is TRBJ1-5; D gene ambiguous. V was trimmed by 4 bases and J by 6 bases, leaving 4 bases between them. The CDR3 length is 11 residues. CDR1 is SNHLY and CDR2 is FYNNEI in the germline V gene.

The chain employs TRBV6-5 and TRBJ2-1, with unresolved D. In germline, CDR1 is MNHEY, CDR2 SVGAGI. V was pared by 6 bases and J by 3 bases, with 15 bases between. This CDR3 contains 15 residues. CDR3 sequence: CASSLEPNFYNEQFF. Written as DNA, the CDR3 is TGTGCCAGCAGCCTTGAACCGAACTTCTACAATGAGCAGTTCTTC.

The chain carries TRBV9 and TRBJ1-5; D is possibly TRBD1 (5 bases). The CDR3 covers 13 residues. V shed 3 bases and J shed 6 bases, with 10 bases lying between them. The V gene's germline CDR1 is SGDLS and CDR2 YYNGEE. CDR3 DNA: TGTGCCAGCAGCGAGGGGTGGACTCAGCCCCAGCATTTT. Translation: CASSEGWTQPQHF.

The rearrangement joins TRBV18 to TRBJ2-5; D not resolved. CDR1 and CDR2 (germline): KGHSH, LQKENI. The CDR3 has 14 amino acids. Trimming took off 8 bases at V and 5 bases at J, with 18 bases between the two ends. CDR3 DNA: TGTGCCAGCACGTTTGCGGCGGCGTCGGAGACCCAGTACTTC. Its translation: CASTFAAASETQYF.

The chain employs TRBV6-5 and TRBJ2-1, with TRBD1 matching 10 bases. Germline-derived CDR1 and CDR2 are MNHEY and SVGAGI. The CDR3 has 14 amino acids. Trimming at V came to 2 bases and at J to 6 bases, leaving 1 base not matched to a gene. The CDR3 spells CASSYDRGLNEQFF. In nucleotides, the CDR3 is TGTGCCAGCAGTTACGACAGGGGGCTCAATGAGCAGTTCTTC.

V is TRBV7-9 and J is TRBJ1-2; no clear D gene. V was pared by 1 base and J by 6 bases, with 9 bases between. There are 13 residues in the CDR3. Germline CDR1 is SEHNR and CDR2 is FQNEAQ (reference sequence). CDR3: CASSLVQHNGYTF. The CDR3 bases are TGTGCCAGCAGCTTAGTTCAACATAATGGCTACACCTTC.